A single sample gave rise to the 17 T cell receptor beta chains below, sequenced in a study of persistence of HIV-infected CD4 T cells (dated by TCRdb to the early 2020s). TCRbeta repertoires were sequenced from genomic DNA with the immunoSEQ hsTCRB assay version 4 in survey mode. TCRdb mirrors the immuneACCESS table, restricted to in-frame sequences. Some clones are absent from its copies; in checked studies, under half trace to an unresolved V gene, and the reason for the others is unknown. The sample yields 30,000 to 45,000 clones; more than 70% were counted once. The ten largest clones represent 1.6% of the sample. Reading the label with the study, this specimen's treatment or condition is: suppressive antiretroviral therapy. Lysates of CMV-infected fibroblasts were used at around 10 ug/mL for cell stimulation. Memory CD4+ T cells that did not respond, being CD40L-negative, CD69-negative and CD45RO-high, were sorted as memory populations depleted of antigen-responding cells.

For these receptors, no antigen is known. Sequences were derived from CD4+ T cells sorted from PBMCs after approximately 19-hour stimulation, sampled from a patient who received antiretroviral therapy. The cell subset or site tag for this specimen amounts to: CD40L-CD69- CD45RO-high memory CD4 T cells not responding to CMV lysate. The receptors were sampled from an adult man with HIV who was CMV-seropositive.

By sample fraction, this clone is medium-sized. Other nucleotide sequences in the sample specify the same CDR3. The chain combines TRBV7-9 with TRBJ1-6; TRBD1 matches at 8 bases. CDR1 and CDR2 from the germline V gene are SEHNR and FQNEAQ (reference sequence). This CDR3 has 16 residues. V shed 1 base, J shed 4 bases, and the junction held 3 bases outside the gene matches. The CDR3 region is CASSLGQGFYNSPLHF. The CDR3 coding sequence is TGTGCCAGCAGCTTAGGACAGGGGTTTTATAATTCACCCCTCCACTTT.

The gene calls are TRBV19 and TRBJ1-1; 7 nucleotides line up with TRBD1. With 4 bases clipped from V and 8 bases from J, the junction kept 10 bases outside the gene matches. The CDR3 spans 14 residues. CDR1 and CDR2 (germline): LNHDA, SQIVND (reference sequence). The CDR3 reads CASSSGTVQREAFF. The CDR3 DNA is TGTGCCAGTAGTAGCGGGACAGTTCAGAGGGAAGCTTTCTTT.

The V gene is TRBV6-1, the J gene TRBJ1-5; D is perhaps TRBD1 (6 bases). Per germline, CDR1 MNHNS and CDR2 SASEGT. The CDR3 sequence is 16 residues long. Deletions cut 6 bases from V and 1 base from J, with 16 bases between. The CDR3 reads CASSEQGGVSNQPQHF. CDR3 DNA: TGTGCCAGCAGCGAACAGGGAGGGGTCAGCAATCAGCCCCAGCATTTT.

The V call is TRBV18, the J call TRBJ1-5; 8 bases map to TRBD1. The V segment lost 1 base and the J segment 1 base; nucleotides outside the gene matches: 6. CDR1 and CDR2 from the germline V gene are KGHSH and LQKENI. There are 17 residues in the CDR3. CDR3 DNA: TGTGCCAGCTCACCACTTGGACAGGGAGGGAGCAATCAGCCCCAGCATTTT. Protein sequence: CASSPLGQGGSNQPQHF.

The chain joins TRBV4-2 to TRBJ2-6; maybe TRBD1 (6 bases). From germline, CDR1 is LGHNA and CDR2 YNFKEQ. Trimming shortened V by 0 bases and J by 0 bases, and 9 bases separated the two germline ends. The CDR3 loop spans 17 amino acids. CDR3 sequence: CASSQDQDSSGANVLTF. In DNA, the CDR3 is TGTGCCAGCAGCCAAGATCAGGACAGCTCTGGGGCCAACGTCCTGACTTTC.

The rearrangement joins TRBV9 to TRBJ1-4; the D is unclear. Trimming shortened V by 0 bases and J by 8 bases, and 14 bases separated the two germline ends. The CDR3 contains 15 residues. Germline V gene data show CDR1 as SGDLS and CDR2 as YYNGEE. CDR3 sequence (DNA): TGTGCCAGCAGCGTAGATCAGCTCCGAGGGGAAAAACTGTTTTTT. It codes for CASSVDQLRGEKLFF.

V and J are TRBV7-3 and TRBJ1-1; possible D gene TRBD1, 5 bases. V dropped 5 bases and J dropped 10 bases, with 17 bases sitting between them. Looked up from germline, CDR1 is SGHTA and CDR2 is FQGTGA. The CDR3 is 13 residues long. CDR3 region: CASSLVGTEGAFF. In DNA form, the CDR3 reads TGTGCCAGCAGCCTCGTTGGGACCGAGGGAGCTTTCTTT.

This clone was seen a few times. The V call is TRBV5-8, the J call TRBJ2-5, with TRBD1 matching 9 bases. The junction had 8 bases not matched to a gene; V was cut back by 3 bases and J by 5 bases. Per the germline V gene, CDR1 is SGHTS and CDR2 is YDEGEE. The CDR3 sequence is 15 residues long. The CDR3 region is CASSSRTGGIETQYF. The DNA of the CDR3 is TGTGCCAGCAGCTCCAGAACAGGGGGCATCGAGACCCAGTACTTC.

The rearrangement joins TRBV25-1 to TRBJ2-7; D perhaps matches TRBD1 (6 bases). From germline, CDR1 is MGHDK and CDR2 SYGVNS. Trimming shortened V by 4 bases and J by 1 base, and 17 bases separated the two germline ends. The length of the CDR3 is 16 residues. CDR3: CASSATRQVSSYEQYF. CDR3 in DNA: TGTGCCAGCAGTGCCACAAGACAGGTGTCATCCTACGAGCAGTACTTC.

This clone was observed a single time. This chain connects TRBV2 to TRBJ1-2; D ambiguous. V lost 2 bases and J 11 bases, leaving 18 bases between the germline ends. The CDR3 is 14 residues long. Germline V gene data show CDR1 as SNHLY and CDR2 as FYNNEI. The chain's CDR3 is CASSEFSKDGLYTF. The CDR3, as DNA: TGTGCCAGCAGTGAATTTTCTAAGGACGGACTTTACACCTTC.

The rearrangement uses TRBV6-5 and TRBJ2-7, with 7 bases aligning to TRBD1. The germline CDR1 and CDR2 sequences are MNHEY and SVGAGI. Losses at the gene ends were 4 bases for V and 4 bases for J; bases not matched to a gene: 1. The CDR3 is made up of 12 amino acids. The CDR3 bases are TGTGCCAGCAGTTCAGGGGGATACGAGCAGTACTTC. Protein sequence: CASSSGGYEQYF.

The V gene is TRBV2, the J gene TRBJ1-6; no clear D. The CDR3 has 13 residues. The germline V gene has CDR1 SNHLY and CDR2 FYNNEI. The V end was cut by 5 bases, the J end by 7 bases, with 9 bases between. The CDR3, as DNA: TGTGCCAGCAGTCGGGGTCGAAATTCACCCCTCCACTTT. It is translated as CASSRGRNSPLHF.

The chain couples TRBV3-1 (or the pseudogene TRBV3-2) to TRBJ1-2, with 8 bases matching TRBD1. The V gene's germline CDR1 is LGHDT and CDR2 YNNKEL (reference sequence). V gave up 1 base and J gave up 3 bases; unmatched junction bases: 10. CDR3 length: 17 residues. DNA for the CDR3: TGTGCCAGCAGCCAAGGGGCTAGTAGGACAGGGCACTATGGCTACACCTTC. It specifies CASSQGASRTGHYGYTF.

The chain carries TRBV4-2 and TRBJ2-1; 12 nucleotides line up with TRBD2. Germline CDR1 reads LGHNA; CDR2 reads YNFKEQ. This CDR3 has 17 amino acids. V shed 4 bases, J shed 5 bases, and the junction held 9 bases outside the gene matches. The CDR3 sequence: CASSRVSSGGADNEQFF. The CDR3 region has the DNA TGTGCCAGCAGCCGAGTTTCTAGCGGGGGGGCAGACAATGAGCAGTTCTTC.

This rearrangement joins TRBV19 to TRBJ1-4; maybe TRBD1 (6 bases). The CDR3 loop spans 13 amino acids. CDR1 LNHDA and CDR2 SQIVND come from the germline V gene (reference sequence). V was cut by 8 bases and J by 2 bases, with 9 bases left in between. CDR3 in DNA: TGTGCCAGTTCAGGGGACACTAATGAAAAACTGTTTTTT. It translates to CASSGDTNEKLFF.

The chain is built from TRBV7-2 and TRBJ2-1; 7 positions match TRBD1. Per the germline V gene, CDR1 is SGHTA and CDR2 is FQGNSA. The CDR3 covers 19 residues. The ends lost 0 bases at V and 0 bases at J; junction bases unmatched: 11. DNA for the CDR3: TGTGCCAGCAGCTTAGCCGGGACAGCCGCCTCGATCTCCTACAATGAGCAGTTCTTC. Encoded protein: CASSLAGTAASISYNEQFF.

The CDR3 spells CASRTSLNTEAFF. CDR3 sequence (DNA): TGCGCCAGCAGGACTAGCCTGAACACTGAAGCTTTCTTT. The rearrangement joins TRBV5-1 to TRBJ1-1; D is undetermined. The V gene lost 5 bases and the J gene lost 0 bases, with 8 bases spanning the gap. Germline values: CDR1 SGHRS, CDR2 YFSETQ. The CDR3 is made up of 13 amino acids.